Described below is a single T cell receptor beta chain sequence and its context. This specimen comes from a study of blood T cell repertoires in COVID-19. The authors' processing: Reference gene primer amplification gave nucleated cell count estimates. Using immunoSEQ multiplex PCR, the repertoire was profiled, and TCRdb retains in-frame clones only, with some absent. That table is the source of V, J and clone size, and D and trimming were worked out from the DNA. The sample includes 350,000 or so clones, roughly nine tenths of them seen just once. Patients of the Seattle cohort, enrolled during active infection, were followed longitudinally. The sequence derives from a woman in her sixties with COVID-19, enrolled during active disease. Sequencing was performed on peripheral blood.

The CDR3 spells CASSLAGGNQPQHF. The DNA for the CDR3 is TGTGCCAGCAGCTTAGCAGGGGGCAATCAGCCCCAGCATTTT. The V and J genes are TRBV7-9 and TRBJ1-5; D may be TRBD1 (5 bases). The V gene lost 0 bases and the J gene lost 2 bases, with 5 bases spanning the gap. CDR1 SEHNR and CDR2 FQNEAQ come from the germline V gene (reference sequence). The CDR3 spans 14 residues.